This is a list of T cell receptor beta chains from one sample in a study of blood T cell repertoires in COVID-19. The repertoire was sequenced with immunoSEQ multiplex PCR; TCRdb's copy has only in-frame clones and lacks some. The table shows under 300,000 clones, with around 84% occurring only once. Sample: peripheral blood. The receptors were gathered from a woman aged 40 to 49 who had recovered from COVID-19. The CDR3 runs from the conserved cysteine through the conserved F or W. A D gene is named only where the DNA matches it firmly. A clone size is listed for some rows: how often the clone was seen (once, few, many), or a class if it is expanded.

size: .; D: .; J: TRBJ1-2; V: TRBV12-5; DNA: TGTGCTAGTGGTTTGACGACAGATTTGGGCTACACCTTC; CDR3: CASGLTTDLGYTF
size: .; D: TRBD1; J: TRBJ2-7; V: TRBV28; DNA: TGTGCCAGCAGTTCCCCGACAGGGGTGTACGAGCAGTACTTC; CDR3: CASSSPTGVYEQYF
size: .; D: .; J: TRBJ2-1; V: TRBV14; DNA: TGTGCCAGCAGCCGCCTCATAGGAGACAGGCCGATCAATGAGCAGTTCTTC; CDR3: CASSRLIGDRPINEQFF
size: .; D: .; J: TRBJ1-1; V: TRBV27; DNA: TGTGCCAGCAGTTTAGGGGGGGGCCGGACCACTGAAGCTTTCTTT; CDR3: CASSLGGGRTTEAFF
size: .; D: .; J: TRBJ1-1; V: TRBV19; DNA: TGTGCCAGTAGTATGAGAGGGAACACTGAAGCTTTCTTT; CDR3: CASSMRGNTEAFF
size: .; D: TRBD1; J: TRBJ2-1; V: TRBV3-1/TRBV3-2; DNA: TGTGCCAGCAGCCCCGGGACAGGGGGCTCTGAGCAGTTCTTC; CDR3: CASSPGTGGSEQFF
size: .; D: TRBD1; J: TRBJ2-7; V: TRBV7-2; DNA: TGTGCCAGCAGCACGGACAGGGGGTGGGACGAGCAGTACTTC; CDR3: CASSTDRGWDEQYF
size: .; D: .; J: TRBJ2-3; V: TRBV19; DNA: TGTGCCAGTAGTATATCTAGTTTCGATACGCAGTATTTT; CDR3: CASSISSFDTQYF
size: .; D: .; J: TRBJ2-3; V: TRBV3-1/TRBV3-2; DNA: TGTGCCAGCACCTCGTCCGCAGATACGCAGTATTTT; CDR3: CASTSSADTQYF
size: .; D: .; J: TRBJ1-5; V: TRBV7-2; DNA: TGTGCCAGCAGCTTACAGAGCAATCAGCCCCAGCATTTT; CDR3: CASSLQSNQPQHF
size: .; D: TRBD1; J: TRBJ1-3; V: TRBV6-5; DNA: TGTGCCAGCAGTCGGACAGGGGTAGCAAACACCATATATTTT; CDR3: CASSRTGVANTIYF
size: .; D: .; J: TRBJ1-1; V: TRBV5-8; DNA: TGTGCCAGCAACCCGACAGTGAACACTGAAGCTTTCTTT; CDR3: CASNPTVNTEAFF
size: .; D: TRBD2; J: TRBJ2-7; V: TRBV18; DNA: TGTGCCAGCTCACCCGAAGCGGGATACGAGCAGTACTTC; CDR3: CASSPEAGYEQYF
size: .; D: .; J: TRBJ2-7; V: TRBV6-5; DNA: TGTGCCAGCAGTTACTCGGCGGCAGGGCCTTCCTACGAGCAGTACTTC; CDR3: CASSYSAAGPSYEQYF
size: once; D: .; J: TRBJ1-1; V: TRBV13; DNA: TGTGCCAGCAGCCAGAACACTGAAGCTTTCTTT; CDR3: CASSQNTEAFF